The 27 T cell receptor beta chains in this list originate from one sample, sequenced in a study of blood T cell repertoires in COVID-19 (TCRdb year 2020). Library preparation used the immunoSEQ multiplex PCR assay. TCRdb carries this immuneACCESS record with in-frame sequences only. Its versions omit some clonotypes, under half of them owing to an unresolved V gene in the studies checked, with the rest unexplained. This sample gives about 150,000 clones in total; around four fifths of them show up just once. The ten largest clonotypes hold approximately 11% of the sample. Sequencing was done on a sample of peripheral blood. The receptors come from a man aged 60 to 69 who had recovered from COVID-19.

This clone was seen more than once but under ten times. The V and J genes are TRBV11-2 and TRBJ1-2, with unresolved D. V lost 5 bases and J lost 2, with 15 bases in between. This CDR3 has 15 residues. CDR1 and CDR2 from the germline V gene are SGHAT and FQNNGV. The CDR3 reads CASSLPGWENYGYTF. CDR3 DNA: TGTGCCAGCAGCCTCCCGGGGTGGGAGAACTATGGCTACACCTTC.

This clone was seen just once. The chain carries TRBV6-5 and TRBJ1-2, with 9 bases aligning to TRBD1. Germline values: CDR1 MNHEY, CDR2 SVGAGI. V lost 6 bases and J lost 8; bases outside the gene matches: 7. The CDR3 has 13 amino acids. The CDR3 DNA sequence: TGTGCCAGCAGCGCGGGACAGGGTCGGGGCTACACCTTC. Amino acid sequence: CASSAGQGRGYTF.

The CDR3 nucleotides read TGTGCCAGCAGCTGGGGACAGACCTCTGGAAACACCATATATTTT. Its translation: CASSWGQTSGNTIYF. The chain recombines TRBV5-5 with TRBJ1-3; 7 positions match TRBD1. Trimming cost V 3 bases and J 0 bases; bases outside gene matches: 3. Germline V gene lookup returns CDR1 SGHKS and CDR2 YYEKEE (reference sequence). The CDR3 is 15 residues long.

This clone appeared a single time. The rearrangement joins TRBV7-3 to TRBJ2-6; TRBD1 matches 7 bases. CDR3 length equals 15 residues. CDR1 is SGHTA, CDR2 FQGTGA, per germline. V dropped 5 bases and J dropped 2; count of bases not matched to a gene: 3. CDR3 in amino acids: CASSPGQPGANVLTF. CDR3 DNA sequence: TGTGCCAGCAGCCCGGGACAGCCTGGGGCCAACGTCCTGACTTTC. Filled out from reference TRBV7-3 and TRBJ2-6, the complete variable domain reads GAGVSQTPSNKVTEKGKYVELRCDPISGHTALYWYRQSLGQGPEFLIYFQGTGAADDSGLPNDRFFAVRPEGSVSTLKIQRTERGDSAVYLCASSPGQPGANVLTFGAGSRLTVL.

This rearrangement joins TRBV27 to TRBJ2-2; TRBD2 matches at 9 bases. J lost 4 bases, V lost 6 bases, and 3 bases had no gene match. Germline CDR1 MNHEY, CDR2 SMNVEV (reference sequence). CDR3 size: 14 residues. CDR3 coding DNA: TGTGCCAGCAGCCTTAGCGGGGGCACCGGGGAGCTGTTTTTT. Protein: CASSLSGGTGELFF.

The chain carries TRBV6-6 and TRBJ1-1; 10 nucleotides match TRBD1. The germline V gene encodes CDR1 MNHNY and CDR2 SVGAGI (reference sequence). V shed 6 bases and J 4 bases; nucleotides not matched to a gene: 5. The CDR3 is 14 amino acids. CDR3 loop: CASRPRTGGTEAFF. CDR3 coding DNA: TGTGCCAGCAGACCTCGGACAGGGGGCACTGAAGCTTTCTTT.

This clone was recorded once. The chain couples TRBV4-3 to TRBJ2-3; 11 bases agree with TRBD2. V lost 4 bases and J lost 1; bases outside the gene matches: 10. Germline loops: CDR1 LGHNA, CDR2 YSLEER. The CDR3 totals 18 residues. DNA of the CDR3: TGCGCCAGCAGCCTGGGCACTAGCGGGAGTGTGGGCACAGATACGCAGTATTTT. Translating gives CASSLGTSGSVGTDTQYF.

This clone turned up a few times. Distinct nucleotide sequences in the sample also encode this CDR3. The chain joins TRBV6-5 to TRBJ1-1; D remains unclear. The germline gives CDR1 MNHEY, CDR2 SVGAGI. There are 13 residues in the CDR3. The V end was cut by 0 bases, the J end by 3 bases, with 5 bases between. The CDR3 reads CASSYSADTEAFF. The DNA for the CDR3 is TGTGCCAGCAGTTACTCGGCGGACACTGAAGCTTTCTTT.

V gene TRBV4-3 combines with J gene TRBJ2-3; TRBD2 agrees at 10 bases. There are 17 residues in the CDR3. The J segment lost 3 bases and the V segment lost 0 bases, leaving 6 bases of the junction unmatched. Per germline, CDR1 LGHNA and CDR2 YSLEER. The CDR3 spells CASSQEIGLAVTDTQYF. CDR3 DNA sequence: TGCGCCAGCAGCCAAGAAATTGGACTAGCGGTGACAGATACGCAGTATTTT.

CDR3 in amino acids: CASVDTRSTDTQYF. The CDR3, as DNA: TGTGCCAGCGTCGACACCCGGTCGACAGATACGCAGTATTTT. The chain joins TRBV19 to TRBJ2-3; D gene unclear. Germline V gene lookup returns CDR1 LNHDA and CDR2 SQIVND (reference sequence). V was clipped by 9 bases and J by 3 bases, with 16 bases between them. The CDR3 is 14 residues long.

This clone was recorded once. The chain combines TRBV6-5 with TRBJ2-7; D call uncertain. The ends were cut back, 0 bases at V and 13 bases at J, with 19 bases in the middle. The CDR3 runs to 14 residues. The germline CDR1 and CDR2 sequences are MNHEY and SVGAGI. The CDR3 coding sequence is TGTGCCAGCAGTTACTCGAGGTCGGCAAGAGGCAAATACTTC. This gives the protein CASSYSRSARGKYF.

The genes are TRBV12-3 or TRBV12-4 and TRBJ1-2, with 7 bases identical to TRBD1. The J segment lost 5 bases and the V segment lost 4 bases, leaving 4 bases of the junction unmatched. CDR3 length: 13 amino acids. This CDR3 is CASSSRTGYGYTF. For the CDR3, the DNA is TGTGCCAGCAGTTCCCGGACAGGTTATGGCTACACCTTC.

The chain combines TRBV6-1 with TRBJ2-7, with D possibly TRBD1 on 6 matching bases. The CDR3 length is 14 residues. Germline V gene data show CDR1 as MNHNS and CDR2 as SASEGT. The germline V and J ends were trimmed by 1 base and 6 bases, with 13 bases remaining between them. The CDR3 coding sequence is TGTGCCAGCAGTGAAGGACAGGTTGCGCGCGAGCAGTACTTC. Translating it yields CASSEGQVAREQYF.

This clone was observed a handful of times. J is TRBJ1-4 and V is TRBV18; D is possibly TRBD1 (5 bases). The CDR3 runs 17 residues. The V gene's germline CDR1 is KGHSH and CDR2 LQKENI. The V end lost 4 bases, the J end lost 0 bases, and 15 bases lay between the germline ends. The CDR3 DNA is TGTGCCAGCTCACGTACACCCGGGACTGCAACTAATGAAAAACTGTTTTTT. This codes for CASSRTPGTATNEKLFF.

V and J are TRBV18 and TRBJ2-3; TRBD2 is a possible D gene (5 bases). V shed 4 bases and J shed 1 base, with 12 bases lying between them. The CDR3 has 15 residues. The germline gives CDR1 KGHSH, CDR2 LQKENI. CDR3 in DNA: TGTGCCAGCTCACATAGTAGCGAGGGCACAGATACGCAGTATTTT. It is translated as CASSHSSEGTDTQYF.

The V call is TRBV5-1, the J call TRBJ2-3, with TRBD2 matching over 13 bases. The germline CDR1 and CDR2 sequences are SGHRS and YFSETQ. The CDR3 consists of 16 residues. Trimming took 3 bases from V and 5 from J; bases not matched to a gene: 6. CDR3 sequence: CASSSTLAGGVDTQYF. As DNA, the CDR3 is TGCGCCAGCAGCTCAACACTAGCGGGAGGGGTAGATACGCAGTATTTT.

The J gene is TRBJ1-2, the V gene TRBV6-4, with 7 positions matching TRBD1. V was clipped by 7 bases and J by 6 bases; unmatched bases: 14. The CDR3 is 15 amino acids. Germline V gives CDR1 MRHNA, CDR2 SNTAGT. The CDR3 protein is CASTNWTGPWDGYTF. The CDR3 DNA sequence: TGTGCCAGCACCAATTGGACAGGCCCCTGGGATGGCTACACCTTC.

The rearrangement links TRBV7-9 to TRBJ2-1, with TRBD2 matching over 8 bases. V was clipped by 3 bases and J by 8 bases; unmatched bases: 12. This CDR3 comprises 16 residues. Germline loops: CDR1 SEHNR, CDR2 FQNEAQ (reference sequence). CDR3 loop: CASSFLPGTSSYEQFF. The CDR3 nucleotides are TGTGCCAGCAGCTTCCTCCCCGGGACTAGTTCGTATGAGCAGTTCTTC.

The chain combines TRBV19 with TRBJ1-3; D is unclear. Per germline, CDR1 LNHDA and CDR2 SQIVND (reference sequence). CDR3 size: 14 residues. With 7 bases removed from V and 0 bases from J, the gap between germline ends came to 10 bases. This CDR3 is CASTRGSSGNTIYF. The CDR3 DNA follows: TGTGCCAGTACCAGAGGGAGCTCTGGAAACACCATATATTTT. The whole variable domain, filled in from reference TRBV19 and TRBJ1-3, reads DGGITQSPKYLFRKEGQNVTLSCEQNLNHDAMYWYRQDPGQGLRLIYYSQIVNDFQKGDIAEGYSVSREKKESFPLTVTSAQKNPTAFYLCASTRGSSGNTIYFGEGSWLTVV.

This clone is a singleton in its sample. V gene TRBV25-1 combines with J gene TRBJ1-6; 8 bases line up with TRBD1. The length of the CDR3 is 15 residues. Germline trimming cut 0 bases from V and 10 bases from J; bases unmatched to any gene: 5. Looked up from germline, CDR1 is MGHDK and CDR2 is SYGVNS. Here the CDR3 DNA reads TGTGCCAGCAGTGAATATAACAGGGGGAACTCACCCCTCCACTTT. Translation: CASSEYNRGNSPLHF.

The J gene is TRBJ2-1, the V gene TRBV19, with 7 bases that match TRBD2. The CDR3 has 15 residues. Germline values: CDR1 LNHDA, CDR2 SQIVND (reference sequence). J lost 4 bases, V lost 8 bases, and 11 bases had no gene match. CDR3 sequence: CASSLGEGTYNEQFF. The CDR3, as DNA: TGTGCCAGTTCCCTCGGGGAGGGGACGTACAATGAGCAGTTCTTC.

The chain uses TRBV7-2 and TRBJ1-2; a weak D match, TRBD1 (5 bases). CDR1 and CDR2 from the germline V gene are SGHTA and FQGNSA. Trimming took 1 base from V and 10 from J, leaving 13 bases between them. This CDR3 has 13 amino acids. As DNA, the CDR3 is TGTGCCAGCAGCTTAGGGCCAGGGTCCAACTACACCTTC. Residues: CASSLGPGSNYTF.

The rearrangement joins TRBV19 to TRBJ2-3, with D maybe TRBD2 (6 bases). The germline gives CDR1 LNHDA, CDR2 SQIVND (reference sequence). V was pared by 8 bases and J by 0 bases, with 15 bases between. There are 15 residues in the CDR3. The CDR3 nucleotides are TGTGCCAGTGGCCGCCGGGACTCAAGCACAGATACGCAGTATTTT. Translated, it gives CASGRRDSSTDTQYF.

This clone was recorded only once. Written as DNA, the CDR3 is TGTGCCAGTAGTGGTTGGGACATCGATAATTCACCCCTCCACTTT. Translated, it gives CASSGWDIDNSPLHF. The chain is built from TRBV19 and TRBJ1-6; perhaps TRBD1 as D (6 bases). V was trimmed by 5 bases and J by 5 bases, leaving 13 bases between them. The CDR3 has 15 amino acids. CDR1 is LNHDA, CDR2 SQIVND, per germline (reference sequence).

With respect to this clone: Relative to the germline gene, one junction end is altered; a read error may explain this. The rearrangement uses TRBV28 and TRBJ1-5; TRBD1 matches at 7 bases. Germline values: CDR1 MDHEN, CDR2 SYDVKM. The CDR3 covers 13 residues. CDR3 sequence reads: CASTLQGPQPQHF. DNA of the CDR3: TGTGCCAGCACTTTACAGGGGCCTCAGCCCCAGCATTTT.

J is TRBJ1-2 and V is TRBV28; 10 positions agree with TRBD1. The V and J ends lost 5 bases and 8 bases, in that order; junction bases with no gene match: 8. CDR1 and CDR2 (germline): MDHEN, SYDVKM. The CDR3 loop spans 14 amino acids. CDR3 bases: TGTGCCAGCAGTCAACTGACAGGGGGCTGGGGCTACACCTTC. Translation: CASSQLTGGWGYTF.

V is TRBV27 and J is TRBJ2-1; 16 bases match TRBD2. The germline V gene encodes CDR1 MNHEY and CDR2 SMNVEV (reference sequence). After removal of 8 bases from V and 4 bases from J, the junction contained 11 bases not matched to a gene. The CDR3 is 18 residues long. The DNA for the CDR3 is TGTGCCAGCCTCACCCGGGGGACTAGCGGGAGGGCGTACAATGAGCAGTTCTTC. Its translation is CASLTRGTSGRAYNEQFF.